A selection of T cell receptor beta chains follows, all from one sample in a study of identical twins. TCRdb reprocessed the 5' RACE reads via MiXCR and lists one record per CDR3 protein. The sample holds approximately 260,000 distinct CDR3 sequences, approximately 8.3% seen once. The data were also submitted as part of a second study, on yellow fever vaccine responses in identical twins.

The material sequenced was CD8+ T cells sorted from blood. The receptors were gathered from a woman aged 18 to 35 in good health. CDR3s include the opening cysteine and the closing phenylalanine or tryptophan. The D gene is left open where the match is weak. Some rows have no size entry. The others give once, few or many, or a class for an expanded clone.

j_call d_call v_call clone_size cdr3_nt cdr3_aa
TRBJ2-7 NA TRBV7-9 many TGTGCCAGCAGCTTAGCGCCGGGGGTAAGCTCCTACGAGCAGTACTTC CASSLAPGVSSYEQYF
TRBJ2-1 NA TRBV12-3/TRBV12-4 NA TGTGCCAGCAGTCTCGACACCGGGACCCAATACAATGAGCAGTTCTTC CASSLDTGTQYNEQFF
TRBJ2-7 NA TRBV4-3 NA TGCGCCAGCAGCCAAGATCGCCTAGCGCCTTCCTACGAGCAGTACTTC CASSQDRLAPSYEQYF
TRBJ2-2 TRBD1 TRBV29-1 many TGCAGCGTAACAGGGGGCACCGGGGAGCTGTTTTTT CSVTGGTGELFF
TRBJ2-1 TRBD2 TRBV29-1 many TGCAGCCCCTTCGGGGGGTCCTACAATGAGCAGTTCTTC CSPFGGSYNEQFF
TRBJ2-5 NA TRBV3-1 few TGTGCCAGCAGCCACGGCGGGGTCCAGCAGACCCAGTACTTC CASSHGGVQQTQYF
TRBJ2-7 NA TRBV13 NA TGTGCCAGCAGCTTGCAGGGGGGGCCCTACGGGCAGTACTTC CASSLQGGPYGQYF
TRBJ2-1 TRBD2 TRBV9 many TGTGCCAGCAGCGTTCCTATAGCGGGGGGGCCGAATGAGCAGTTCTTC CASSVPIAGGPNEQFF
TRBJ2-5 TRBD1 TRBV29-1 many TGCAGCGTTGACAAGGGACAGAACTACCAAGAGACCCAGTACTTC CSVDKGQNYQETQYF
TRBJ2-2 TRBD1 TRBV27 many TGTGCCAGCAGTTGGGGACAGGTGGAGAACACCGGGGAGCTGTTTTTT CASSWGQVENTGELFF
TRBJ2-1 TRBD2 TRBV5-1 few TGCGCCAGCAGCTTGGTATTAGCGGGAGCGAGTTCCCCCTACAATGAGCAGTTCTTC CASSLVLAGASSPYNEQFF